This T cell receptor (beta chain) was identified in a study of vaccination and CD4 T cells after COVID-19. Once obtained from cultured CD4+ T cells, the DNA was sequenced using the Oncomine TCR Beta short-read assay. TCRdb reprocessed the PCR reads with MiXCR, giving one entry per CDR3 protein. The data hold 8,500 to 13,000 distinct CDR3 sequences, with around 66% observed a single time. Overall study findings and caveats: From a median of about 21 to 40, SARS-CoV-2-reactive clonotypes increased, though not significantly.

V was trimmed by 2 bases and J by 3 bases, leaving 10 bases between them. The germline V gene encodes CDR1 GTSNPN and CDR2 SVGIG (reference sequence). The CDR3 has 13 residues. The treatment is: 10-day PBMC culture with coronavirus spike peptide pools or control peptides (ViraFEST assay). About this clonotype itself: Its target is not known.

V and J are TRBV30 and TRBJ1-1; D is uncertain. This TCR was recovered from a human donor who had recovered from COVID-19. The sample was CD4+ T cells from blood, cultured in vitro. CDR3 protein: CAWSPDAYTEAFF. CDR3 nucleotide sequence: TGTGCCTGGAGTCCGGACGCTTACACTGAAGCTTTCTTT.